The T cell receptor beta chain described here comes from a study of OX40 agonist ivuxolimab in advanced cancers. The protocol was immunoSEQ multiplex PCR, while the TCRdb copy is restricted to in-frame clones and leaves out a portion. The profile shows some 74,000 clones, over 75% of them singletons. There are 13 residues in the CDR3. Germline V gene lookup returns CDR1 ENHRY and CDR2 SYGVKD. V was trimmed by 4 bases and J by 6 bases, leaving 9 bases between them. The chain is built from TRBV10-3 and TRBJ2-2; no firm D call. The TCR was taken from an adult with an advanced solid tumor such as melanoma, head and neck, liver or kidney cancer. Specimen: CD4+ or CD8+ T cells sorted from blood, collected in a trial of the OX40 agonist ivuxolimab. The CDR3 DNA follows: TGTGCCATCAGTGCCCTAGAGGCCGGGGAGCTGTTTTTT. It encodes CAISALEAGELFF.